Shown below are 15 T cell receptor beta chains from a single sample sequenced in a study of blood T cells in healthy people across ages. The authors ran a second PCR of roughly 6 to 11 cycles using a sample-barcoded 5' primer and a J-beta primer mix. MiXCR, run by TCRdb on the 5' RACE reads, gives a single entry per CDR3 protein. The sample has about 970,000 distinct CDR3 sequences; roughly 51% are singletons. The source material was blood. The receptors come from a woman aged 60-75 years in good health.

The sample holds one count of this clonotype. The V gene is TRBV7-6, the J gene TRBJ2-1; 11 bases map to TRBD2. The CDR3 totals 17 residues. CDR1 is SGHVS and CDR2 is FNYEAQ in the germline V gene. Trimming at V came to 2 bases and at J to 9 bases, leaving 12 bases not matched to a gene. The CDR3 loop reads CASSLILGTSGRSEQFF. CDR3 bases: TGTGCCAGCAGCTTAATCCTCGGGACTAGCGGTAGGAGTGAGCAGTTCTTC.

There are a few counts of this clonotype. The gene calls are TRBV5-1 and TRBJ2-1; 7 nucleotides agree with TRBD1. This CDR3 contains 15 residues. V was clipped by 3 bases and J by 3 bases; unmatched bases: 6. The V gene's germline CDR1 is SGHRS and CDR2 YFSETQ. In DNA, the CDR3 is TGCGCCAGCAGCTCGAGGGGACAGAACTACAATGAGCAGTTCTTC. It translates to CASSSRGQNYNEQFF.

This CDR3 is CASSQRERYPETQYF. The CDR3 DNA sequence: TGTGCCAGCAGCCAAAGGGAGAGGTATCCAGAGACCCAGTACTTC. The chain employs TRBV12-3 or TRBV12-4 and TRBJ2-7; TRBD2 is a possible D gene (5 bases). The J call may be in error: the DNA end matches TRBJ2-5 better. CDR3 size: 15 residues.

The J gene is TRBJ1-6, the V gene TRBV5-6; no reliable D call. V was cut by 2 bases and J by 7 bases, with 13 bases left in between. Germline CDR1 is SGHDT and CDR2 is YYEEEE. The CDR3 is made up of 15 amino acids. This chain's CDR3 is CASSFVDRLNSPLHF. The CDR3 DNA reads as TGTGCCAGCAGCTTCGTGGACCGGCTAAATTCACCCCTCCACTTT.

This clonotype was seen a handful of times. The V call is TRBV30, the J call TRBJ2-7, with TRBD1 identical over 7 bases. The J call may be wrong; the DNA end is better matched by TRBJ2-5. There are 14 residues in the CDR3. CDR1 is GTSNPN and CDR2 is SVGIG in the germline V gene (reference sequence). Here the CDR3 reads CAWSAGQQSETQYF. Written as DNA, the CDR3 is TGTGCCTGGAGTGCGGGACAGCAGTCCGAGACCCAGTACTTC.

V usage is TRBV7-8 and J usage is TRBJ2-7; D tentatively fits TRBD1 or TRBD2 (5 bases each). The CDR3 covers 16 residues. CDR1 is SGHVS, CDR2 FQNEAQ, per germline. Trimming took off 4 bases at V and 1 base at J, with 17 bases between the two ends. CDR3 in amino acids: CASSSLGAKRSYEQYF. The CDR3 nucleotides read TGTGCCAGCAGCTCCCTAGGGGCAAAGCGGTCCTACGAGCAGTACTTC.

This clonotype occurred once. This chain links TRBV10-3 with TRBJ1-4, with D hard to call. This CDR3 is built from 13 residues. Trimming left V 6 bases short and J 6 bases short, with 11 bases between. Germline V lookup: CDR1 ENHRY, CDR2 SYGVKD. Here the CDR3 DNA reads TGTGCCATCAGACCTTCGTCAGATGAAAAACTGTTTTTT. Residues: CAIRPSSDEKLFF.

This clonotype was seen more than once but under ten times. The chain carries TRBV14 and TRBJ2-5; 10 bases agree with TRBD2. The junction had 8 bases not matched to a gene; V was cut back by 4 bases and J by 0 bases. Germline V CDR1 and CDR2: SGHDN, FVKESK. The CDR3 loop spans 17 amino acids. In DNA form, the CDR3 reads TGTGCCAGCAGCCTTTTCCCCGGGACTAGCGACCAAGAGACCCAGTACTTC. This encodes CASSLFPGTSDQETQYF.

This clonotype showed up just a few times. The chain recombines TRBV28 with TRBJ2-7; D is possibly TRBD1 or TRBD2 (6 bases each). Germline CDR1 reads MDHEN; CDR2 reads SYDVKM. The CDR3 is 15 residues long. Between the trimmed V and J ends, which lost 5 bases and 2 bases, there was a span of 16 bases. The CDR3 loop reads CASSARGQSAYEQYF. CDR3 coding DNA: TGTGCCAGCAGTGCACGGGGGCAGTCCGCCTACGAGCAGTACTTC.

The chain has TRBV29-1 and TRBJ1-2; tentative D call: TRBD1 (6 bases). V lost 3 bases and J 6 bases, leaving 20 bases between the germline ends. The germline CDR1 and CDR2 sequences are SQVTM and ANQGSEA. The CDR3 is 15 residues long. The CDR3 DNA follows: TGCAGCGTTGATAGCGGGCCGTGGGACACAAATGGCTACACCTTC. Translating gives CSVDSGPWDTNGYTF.

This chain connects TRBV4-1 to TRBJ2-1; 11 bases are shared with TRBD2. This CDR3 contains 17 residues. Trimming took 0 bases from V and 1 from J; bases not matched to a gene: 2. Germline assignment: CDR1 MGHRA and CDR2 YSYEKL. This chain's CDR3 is CASSQDLAGGSYNEQFF. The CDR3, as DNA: TGCGCCAGCAGCCAAGATCTAGCGGGAGGTTCCTACAATGAGCAGTTCTTC.

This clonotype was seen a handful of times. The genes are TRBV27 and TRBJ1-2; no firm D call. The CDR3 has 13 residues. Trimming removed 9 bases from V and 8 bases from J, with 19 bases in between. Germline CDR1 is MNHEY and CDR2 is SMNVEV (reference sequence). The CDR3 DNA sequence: TGTGCCAGTAGCACAGCGACTATGATGGGCTACACCTTC. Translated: CASSTATMMGYTF.

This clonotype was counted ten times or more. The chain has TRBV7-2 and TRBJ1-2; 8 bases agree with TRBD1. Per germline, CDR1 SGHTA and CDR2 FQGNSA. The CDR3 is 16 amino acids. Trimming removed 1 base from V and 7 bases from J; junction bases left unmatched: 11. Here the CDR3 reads CASSLEPGGQGGGYTF. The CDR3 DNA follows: TGTGCCAGCAGCTTAGAACCCGGTGGACAGGGTGGTGGCTACACCTTC.

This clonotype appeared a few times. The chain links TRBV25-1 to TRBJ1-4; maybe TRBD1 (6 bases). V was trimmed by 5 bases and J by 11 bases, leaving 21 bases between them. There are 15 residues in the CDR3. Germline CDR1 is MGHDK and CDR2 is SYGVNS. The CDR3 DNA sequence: TGTGCCAGCAGTTCCAGGGGTAGTGGACTTGAGAAACTGTTTTTT. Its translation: CASSSRGSGLEKLFF. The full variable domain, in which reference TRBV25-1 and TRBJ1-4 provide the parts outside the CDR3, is EADIYQTPRYLVIGTGKKITLECSQTMGHDKMYWYQQDPGMELHLIHYSYGVNSTEKGDLSSESTVSRIRTEHFPLTLESARPSHTSQYLCASSSRGSGLEKLFFGSGTQLSVL.

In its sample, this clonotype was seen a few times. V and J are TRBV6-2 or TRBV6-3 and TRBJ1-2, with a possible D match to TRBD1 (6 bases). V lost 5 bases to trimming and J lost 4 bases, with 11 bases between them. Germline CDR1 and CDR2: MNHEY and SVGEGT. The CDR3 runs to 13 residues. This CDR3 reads CASSQGRAYGYTF. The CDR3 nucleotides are TGTGCCAGCAGTCAGGGGAGAGCCTATGGCTACACCTTC.